Listed below are T cell receptor beta chains from one sample, sequenced in a study of PD-L1 blockade in urothelial cancer. Assay used: immunoSEQ multiplex PCR; TCRdb lists only in-frame clones, some missing. In the table there are 45,000 to 55,000 clones, approximately 84% of which are singletons. This specimen was PBMCs, taken around atezolizumab (anti-PD-L1) treatment. The receptors derive from a man aged 55 to 69 with urothelial cancer. CDR3s include the opening cysteine and the closing phenylalanine or tryptophan. The D gene is left open where the match is weak.

D: TRBD1; V: TRBV28; CDR3: CASSTHRGYQETQYF
D: .; V: TRBV4-3; CDR3: CASSQDIYRQGMDQPQHF
D: TRBD1; V: TRBV18; CDR3: CASSQGQGGLNSPLHF
D: TRBD2; V: TRBV7-2; CDR3: CASSLGAYGRGQETQYF
D: .; V: TRBV27; CDR3: CASSLSRDQPQHF
D: .; V: TRBV7-9; CDR3: CASSVRSGSYGYTF
D: .; V: TRBV20-1; CDR3: CRPGGDGYTF
D: .; V: TRBV6-5; CDR3: CASIDGGQGLTTLHF
D: TRBD1; V: TRBV7-2; CDR3: CASSLAWPGGFTEAFF
D: .; V: TRBV9; CDR3: CASSVQAGLNEKLFF
D: .; V: TRBV5-1; CDR3: CASSPGRGSGFTETQYF
D: .; V: TRBV2; CDR3: CASKRIAGTTYEQYF
D: .; V: TRBV5-1; CDR3: CASSPTGMGGGANVLTF
D: .; V: TRBV5-1; CDR3: CASSLTVMNTEAFF
D: TRBD2; V: TRBV11-2; CDR3: CASSLTPGLAADEQYF
D: TRBD1; V: TRBV30; CDR3: CAWSTGQGGFF
D: .; V: TRBV7-3; CDR3: CASSQGLGPYNEQFF
D: TRBD2; V: TRBV19; CDR3: CASSTLAGGSFTDTQYF
D: .; V: TRBV12-2; CDR3: CASRHLGSGVDGNSNQPQHF
D: .; V: TRBV6-5; CDR3: CASSWARNTEAFF
D: .; V: TRBV7-9; CDR3: CASTRTALIYGYTF
D: .; V: TRBV30; CDR3: CAWNLRGSAETQYF
D: .; V: TRBV5-1; CDR3: CASSLAQSTSGNTIYF
D: .; V: TRBV11-3; CDR3: CASSSTKHNNEQFF
D: .; V: TRBV5-1; CDR3: CASSTTGEQFF
D: .; V: TRBV15; CDR3: CATSRVNNWQGAFF
D: .; V: TRBV7-6; CDR3: CASSPSTGELFF
D: TRBD1; V: TRBV27; CDR3: CASSLIGTGYSYNEQFF
D: TRBD2; V: TRBV28; CDR3: CASRPRTSARGRMLEEQFF
D: .; V: TRBV30; CDR3: CALMGLSGNTIYF
D: TRBD1; V: TRBV5-5; CDR3: CASSLEDRGFGYTF
D: TRBD1; V: TRBV5-6; CDR3: CASSLEGTAGNTIYF
D: TRBD2; V: TRBV4-3; CDR3: CASSQDRWTSGGTDTQYF
D: .; V: TRBV6-5; CDR3: CASSPGGAGNTIYF
D: TRBD1; V: TRBV7-3; CDR3: CASSLQQGAGHEQYF
D: TRBD1; V: TRBV5-1; CDR3: CASSSGQGYGYTF
D: .; V: TRBV19; CDR3: CASSVQAAYEQYF
D: .; V: TRBV10-3; CDR3: CAISDSYIQYF
D: TRBD2; V: TRBV18; CDR3: CASSENSGGPYEQYF
D: TRBD2; V: TRBV10-3; CDR3: CAIHSGLGFKSYNEQFF
D: TRBD1; V: TRBV19; CDR3: CASSGQGSYEQYF
D: .; V: TRBV27; CDR3: CASSMTVSYEQYF
D: .; V: TRBV6-1; CDR3: CAIGQVSGNTIYF
D: TRBD2; V: TRBV11-2; CDR3: CASSFSRGISYEQYF
D: .; V: TRBV7-8; CDR3: CASSAGQRFSLPKNIQYF
D: TRBD1; V: TRBV27; CDR3: CASSLGQGGPREQYF
D: .; V: TRBV2; CDR3: CATDAGHNQPQHF
D: TRBD2; V: TRBV7-8; CDR3: CASSLVLAGGQDTQYF
D: .; V: TRBV7-8; CDR3: CASRRDSSVNTEAFF